The 11 T cell receptor beta chains reported below all come from one sample, sequenced in a study of identical twins. TCRdb reprocessed the 5' RACE reads with MiXCR, giving one entry per CDR3 protein. This table holds approximately 690,000 distinct CDR3 sequences, 5.5% to 6.5% found once. The sample was naive T cells sorted from blood. The receptors were gathered from a man in his late teens or twenties in good health.

Ten or more counts support this clonotype. This chain uses TRBV5-1 with TRBJ2-7, with D possibly matching TRBD2 (5 bases). Trimming removed 1 base from V and 2 bases from J, with 25 bases in between. Germline V gene sequence: CDR1 SGHRS, CDR2 YFSETQ. The CDR3 extends over 19 amino acids. This CDR3 is CASSLFPLHRGQTPYEQYV. In DNA, the CDR3 is TGCGCCAGCAGCTTGTTCCCTCTCCACCGCGGGCAGACCCCCTACGAGCAGTACGTC.

This clonotype has more than one count but fewer than ten. The chain is built from TRBV5-6 and TRBJ1-1; D might be TRBD1 (5 bases). Trimming stripped 0 bases from V and 6 bases from J, with 12 bases between. This CDR3 region has 14 residues. Germline V gene lookup returns CDR1 SGHDT and CDR2 YYEEEE. As DNA, the CDR3 is TGTGCCAGCAGCTTGGAAGGAGTGGGGGCTGAAGCTTTCTTT. It specifies CASSLEGVGAEAFF. Using reference TRBV5-6 and TRBJ1-1 for the parts outside the CDR3, the full variable domain is DAGVTQSPTHLIKTRGQQVTLRCSPKSGHDTVSWYQQALGQGPQFIFQYYEEEERQRGNFPDRFSGHQFPNYSSELNVNALLLGDSALYLCASSLEGVGAEAFFGQGTRLTVV.

This clonotype has at least ten counts. The V gene is TRBV20-1, the J gene TRBJ2-5; weak D call: TRBD1 (6 bases). The CDR3 sequence is 17 residues long. The V gene lost 0 bases and the J gene lost 2 bases, with 19 bases spanning the gap. Looked up from germline, CDR1 is DFQATT and CDR2 is SNEGSKA (reference sequence). CDR3: CSARDRDRREIQETQYF. Written as DNA, the CDR3 is TGCAGTGCTAGAGACCGAGACAGGCGAGAGATACAAGAGACCCAGTACTTC.

J is TRBJ2-7 and V is TRBV10-3; the D call may be TRBD1 or TRBD2 (5 bases each). V was cut by 7 bases and J by 4 bases, with 17 bases left in between. This CDR3 region has 14 residues. The germline gives CDR1 ENHRY, CDR2 SYGVKD. CDR3 amino acids: CAITANSWGYEQYF. In DNA, the CDR3 is TGTGCCATCACCGCGAACTCCTGGGGGTACGAGCAGTACTTC.

The V call is TRBV12-3 or TRBV12-4, the J call TRBJ1-2, with D uncertain. With 1 base removed from V and 3 bases from J, the gap between germline ends came to 18 bases. The CDR3 is 17 residues long. CDR3 DNA: TGTGCCAGCAGTTTAGACCCCCTCCCGGACGGCTACTATGGCTACACCTTC. Residues: CASSLDPLPDGYYGYTF.

This clonotype has at least ten counts. This chain connects TRBV5-1 to TRBJ1-4; D is undetermined. The CDR3 runs 15 residues. CDR1 is SGHRS and CDR2 is YFSETQ in the germline V gene. V lost 2 bases and J 0 bases, leaving 8 bases between the germline ends. CDR3 DNA sequence: TGCGCCAGCAGCTTTCCCAGTCCAACTAATGAAAAACTGTTTTTT. Encoded protein: CASSFPSPTNEKLFF.

This clonotype showed up just a few times. The CDR3 spells CASSSRVYSRTYEQYV. The CDR3 DNA is TGTGCCAGCAGTTCCCGGGTGTATTCGAGGACCTACGAGCAGTACGTC. The chain has TRBV6-2 or TRBV6-3 and TRBJ2-7; D is unresolved. V was trimmed by 4 bases and J by 2 bases, leaving 18 bases between them. The CDR3 runs 16 residues. CDR1 MNHEY and CDR2 SVGEGT come from the germline V gene.

This clonotype was detected ten times or more. The CDR3 is CASSQDPQGSSYEQYF. CDR3 bases: TGCGCCAGCAGCCAAGACCCTCAGGGGAGCTCCTACGAGCAGTACTTC. V is TRBV4-3 and J is TRBJ2-7; TRBD1 might be the D (6 bases). V was clipped by 0 bases and J by 0 bases, with 12 bases between them. CDR3 length equals 16 residues. The germline CDR1 and CDR2 sequences are LGHNA and YSLEER.

The table lists this clonotype with many counts. This chain connects TRBV6-1 to TRBJ2-2; 10 nucleotides line up with TRBD1. This CDR3 comprises 15 residues. Germline lookup yields CDR1 MNHNS and CDR2 SASEGT. V was pared by 4 bases and J by 5 bases, with 4 bases of the junction left unmatched. The CDR3 spells CASSADRGFTGELFF. The CDR3 nucleotides are TGTGCCAGCAGTGCGGACAGGGGGTTTACCGGGGAGCTGTTTTTT.

CDR3 sequence reads: CSAPGLAGGTYEQYF. The CDR3 DNA is TGCAGTGCACCAGGACTAGCGGGAGGGACCTACGAGCAGTACTTC. This chain links TRBV20-1 with TRBJ2-7; TRBD2 aligns across 15 bases. The CDR3 is 15 residues long. Germline assignment: CDR1 DFQATT and CDR2 SNEGSKA (reference sequence). Trimming took 6 bases from V and 2 from J; bases not matched to a gene: 5.

In regard to this clonotype: A much larger clone sits a single nucleotide away, making a read error possible. This chain connects TRBV4-2 to TRBJ1-4; D gene unclear. From germline, CDR1 is LGHNA and CDR2 YNFKEQ. The CDR3 is 13 amino acids. CDR3 sequence: CASSQAEVGKLVF. CDR3 sequence (DNA): TGTGCCAGCAGCCAAGCTGAGGTTGGAAAACTGGTTTTT.